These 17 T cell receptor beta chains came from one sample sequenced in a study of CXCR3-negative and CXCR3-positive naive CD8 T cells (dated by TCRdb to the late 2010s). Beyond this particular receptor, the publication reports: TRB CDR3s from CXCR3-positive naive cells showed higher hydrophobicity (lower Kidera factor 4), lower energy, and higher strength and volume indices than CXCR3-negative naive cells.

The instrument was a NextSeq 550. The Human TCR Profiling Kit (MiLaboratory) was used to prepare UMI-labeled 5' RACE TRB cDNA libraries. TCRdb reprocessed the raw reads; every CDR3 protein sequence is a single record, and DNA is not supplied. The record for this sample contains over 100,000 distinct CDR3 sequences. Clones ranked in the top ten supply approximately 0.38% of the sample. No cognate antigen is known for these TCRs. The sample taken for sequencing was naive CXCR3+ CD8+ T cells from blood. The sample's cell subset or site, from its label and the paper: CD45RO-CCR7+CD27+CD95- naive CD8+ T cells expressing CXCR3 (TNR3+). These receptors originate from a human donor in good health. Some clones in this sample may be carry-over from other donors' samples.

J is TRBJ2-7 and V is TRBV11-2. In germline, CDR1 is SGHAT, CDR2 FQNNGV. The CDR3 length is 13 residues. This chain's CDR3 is CASSSNVAYEQYF.

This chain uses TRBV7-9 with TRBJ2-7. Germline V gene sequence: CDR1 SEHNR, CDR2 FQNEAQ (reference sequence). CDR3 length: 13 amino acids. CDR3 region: CASSAAASYEQYF.

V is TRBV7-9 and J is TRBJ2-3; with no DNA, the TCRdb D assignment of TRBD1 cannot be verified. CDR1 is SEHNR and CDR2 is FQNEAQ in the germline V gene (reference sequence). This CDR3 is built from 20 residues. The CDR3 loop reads CASSPGTGGAPDSDTDTQYF.

The CDR3 here is CAWSGGTGWGSYTEAFF. The V call is TRBV30, the J call TRBJ1-1; the D call from TCRdb, TRBD1, cannot be confirmed without DNA. From germline, CDR1 is GTSNPN and CDR2 SVGIG (reference sequence). CDR3 length equals 17 residues. Full variable domain (remainder filled in from reference TRBV30 and TRBJ1-1): SQTIHQWPATLVQPVGSPLSLECTVEGTSNPNLYWYRQAAGRGLQLLFYSVGIGQISSEVPQNLSASRPQDRQFILSSKKLLLSDSGFYLCAWSGGTGWGSYTEAFFGQGTRLTVV.

CDR3 sequence reads: CASSLVWRGNTEAFF. V usage is TRBV5-1 and J usage is TRBJ1-1. CDR1 SGHRS and CDR2 YFSETQ come from the germline V gene. This CDR3 is built from 15 residues.

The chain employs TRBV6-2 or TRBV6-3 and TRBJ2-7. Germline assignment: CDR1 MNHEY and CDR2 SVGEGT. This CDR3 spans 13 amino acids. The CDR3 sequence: CASSDRTPYEQYF.

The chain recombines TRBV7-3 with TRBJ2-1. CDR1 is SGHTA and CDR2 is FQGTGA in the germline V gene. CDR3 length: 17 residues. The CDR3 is CASSLYNAASSYNEQFF.

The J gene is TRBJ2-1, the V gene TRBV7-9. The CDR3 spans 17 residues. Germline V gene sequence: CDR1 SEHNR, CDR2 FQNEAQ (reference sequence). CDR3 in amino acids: CASSYPTSRMPYNEQFF.

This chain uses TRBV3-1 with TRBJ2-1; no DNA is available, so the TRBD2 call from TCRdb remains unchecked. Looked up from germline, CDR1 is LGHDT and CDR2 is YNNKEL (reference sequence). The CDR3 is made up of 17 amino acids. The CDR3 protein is CASSQDEFASGNNEQFF.

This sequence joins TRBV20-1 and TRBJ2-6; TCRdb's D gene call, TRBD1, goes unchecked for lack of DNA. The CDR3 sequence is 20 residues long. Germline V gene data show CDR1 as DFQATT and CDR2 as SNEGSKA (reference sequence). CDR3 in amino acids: CSAEPILSDRAISGANVLTF.

CDR3 residues: CASSPRGGGTDTQYF. The rearrangement links TRBV14 to TRBJ2-3; TCRdb indicates TRBD1, and absent DNA this call remains unverified. The CDR3 contains 15 residues. Germline loops: CDR1 SGHDN, CDR2 FVKESK.

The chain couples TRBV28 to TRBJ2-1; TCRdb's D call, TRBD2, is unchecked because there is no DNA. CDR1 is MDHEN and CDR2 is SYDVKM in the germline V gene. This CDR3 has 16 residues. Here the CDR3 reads CASSLSPGRVEDEQFF.

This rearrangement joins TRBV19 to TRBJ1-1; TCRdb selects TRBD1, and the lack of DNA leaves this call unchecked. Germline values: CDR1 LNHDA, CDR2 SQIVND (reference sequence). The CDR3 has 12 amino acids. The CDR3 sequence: CASTPGETEAFF.

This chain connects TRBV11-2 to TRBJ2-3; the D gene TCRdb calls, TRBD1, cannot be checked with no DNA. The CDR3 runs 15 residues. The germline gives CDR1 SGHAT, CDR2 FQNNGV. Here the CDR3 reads CASSLFGTSTDTQYF.

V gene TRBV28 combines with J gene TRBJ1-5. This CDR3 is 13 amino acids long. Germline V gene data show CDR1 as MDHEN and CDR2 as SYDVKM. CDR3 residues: CASSERYNQPQHF.

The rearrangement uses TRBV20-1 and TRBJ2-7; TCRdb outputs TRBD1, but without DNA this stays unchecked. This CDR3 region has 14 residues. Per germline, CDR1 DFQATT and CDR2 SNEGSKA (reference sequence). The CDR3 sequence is CSATDDRDLYEQYF.

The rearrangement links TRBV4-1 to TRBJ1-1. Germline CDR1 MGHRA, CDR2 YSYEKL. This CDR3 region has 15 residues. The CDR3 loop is CASSQFSVGRTEAFF.